This TCR beta chain emerged from a study of CD8 T cells in ankylosing spondylitis. General study findings and limits: Under 10 highly homologous variants formed a TCR beta motif that appeared characteristic of ankylosing spondylitis blood.

The J segment lost 4 bases and the V segment lost 5 bases, leaving 8 bases of the junction unmatched. The CDR3 sequence is 15 residues long. The V gene's germline CDR1 is SGHDT and CDR2 YYEEEE. To note about this clonotype: Its antigen is undetermined.

MiXCR was run by TCRdb on the 5' RACE reads, yielding one entry per CDR3 protein. Of approximately 140,000 distinct CDR3 sequences listed, roughly 18% are singletons. The sample was blood, either unsorted or a sorted T cell fraction (not recorded which). The V and J genes are TRBV5-6 and TRBJ2-1; 8 positions match TRBD2. The clonotype originates from a male donor with ankylosing spondylitis. CDR3 sequence: CASRLEGLDYNEQFF. For the CDR3, the DNA is TGTGCCAGCAGACTCGAGGGACTAGATTACAATGAGCAGTTCTTC.